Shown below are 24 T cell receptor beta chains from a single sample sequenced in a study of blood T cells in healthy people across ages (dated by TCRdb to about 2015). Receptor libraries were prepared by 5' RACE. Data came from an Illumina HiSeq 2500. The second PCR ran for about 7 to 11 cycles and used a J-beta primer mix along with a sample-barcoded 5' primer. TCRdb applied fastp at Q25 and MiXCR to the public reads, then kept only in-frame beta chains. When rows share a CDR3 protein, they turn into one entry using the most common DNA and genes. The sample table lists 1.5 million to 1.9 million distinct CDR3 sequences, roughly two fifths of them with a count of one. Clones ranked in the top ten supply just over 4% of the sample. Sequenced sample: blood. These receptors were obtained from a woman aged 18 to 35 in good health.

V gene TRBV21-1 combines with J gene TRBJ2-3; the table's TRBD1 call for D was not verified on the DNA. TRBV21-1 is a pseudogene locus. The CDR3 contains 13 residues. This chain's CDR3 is CASSKRGQDTQYF. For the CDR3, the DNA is TGTGCCAGCAGCAAACGGGGCCAGGATACGCAGTATTTT.

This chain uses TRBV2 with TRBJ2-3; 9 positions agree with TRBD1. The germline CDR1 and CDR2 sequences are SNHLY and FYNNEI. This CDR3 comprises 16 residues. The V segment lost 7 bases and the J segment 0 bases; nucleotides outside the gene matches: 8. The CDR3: CASNLRTGVSTDTQYF. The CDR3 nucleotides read TGTGCCAGCAATCTTAGGACAGGGGTCAGCACAGATACGCAGTATTTT.

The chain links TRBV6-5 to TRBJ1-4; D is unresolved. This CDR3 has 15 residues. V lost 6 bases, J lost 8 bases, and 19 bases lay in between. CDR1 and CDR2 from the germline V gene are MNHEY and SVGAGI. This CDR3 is CASSSGPRGEEKLFF. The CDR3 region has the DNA TGTGCCAGCAGCTCCGGCCCCCGGGGAGAGGAAAAACTGTTTTTT.

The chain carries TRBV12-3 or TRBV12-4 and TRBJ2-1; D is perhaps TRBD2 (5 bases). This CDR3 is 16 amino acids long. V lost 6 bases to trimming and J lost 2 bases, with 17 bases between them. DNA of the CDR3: TGTGCCAGCAGATCGGGTAGAGGGATCGCCTACAATGAGCAGTTCTTC. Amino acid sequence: CASRSGRGIAYNEQFF.

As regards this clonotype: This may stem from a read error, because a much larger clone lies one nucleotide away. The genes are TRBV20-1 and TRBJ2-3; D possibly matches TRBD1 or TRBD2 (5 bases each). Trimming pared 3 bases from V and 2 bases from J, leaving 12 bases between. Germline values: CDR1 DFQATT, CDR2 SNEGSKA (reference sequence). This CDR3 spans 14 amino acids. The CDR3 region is CSARGEPSTDTQYF. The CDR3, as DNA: TGCAGTGCTAGGGGGGAACCTTCCACAGATACGCAGTATTTT.

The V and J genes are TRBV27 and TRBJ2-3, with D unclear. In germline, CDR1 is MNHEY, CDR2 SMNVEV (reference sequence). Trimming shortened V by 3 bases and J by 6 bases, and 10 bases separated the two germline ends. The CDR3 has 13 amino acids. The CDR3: CASSFPGWDTQYF. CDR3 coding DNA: TGTGCCAGCAGTTTTCCAGGCTGGGATACGCAGTATTTT.

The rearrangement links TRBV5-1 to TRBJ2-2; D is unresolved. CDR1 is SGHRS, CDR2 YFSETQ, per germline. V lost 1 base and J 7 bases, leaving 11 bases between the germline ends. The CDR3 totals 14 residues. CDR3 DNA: TGCGCCAGCAGCTTGCCAGCTCTCGGCGGGGAGCTGTTTTTT. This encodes CASSLPALGGELFF.

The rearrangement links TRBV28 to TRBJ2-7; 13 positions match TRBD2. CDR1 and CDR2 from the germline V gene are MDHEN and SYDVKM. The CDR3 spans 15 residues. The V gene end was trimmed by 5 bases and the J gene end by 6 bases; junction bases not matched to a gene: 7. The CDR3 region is CASSLWTSGSSEQYF. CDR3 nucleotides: TGTGCCAGCAGTCTCTGGACTAGCGGGAGCTCCGAGCAGTACTTC.

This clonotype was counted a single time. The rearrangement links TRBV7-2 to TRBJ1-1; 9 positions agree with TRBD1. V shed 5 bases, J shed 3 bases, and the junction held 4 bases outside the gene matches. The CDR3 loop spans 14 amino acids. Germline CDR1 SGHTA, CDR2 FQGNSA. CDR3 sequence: CASSPGTGYTEAFF. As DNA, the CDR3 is TGTGCCAGCAGCCCGGGGACAGGGTACACTGAAGCTTTCTTT.

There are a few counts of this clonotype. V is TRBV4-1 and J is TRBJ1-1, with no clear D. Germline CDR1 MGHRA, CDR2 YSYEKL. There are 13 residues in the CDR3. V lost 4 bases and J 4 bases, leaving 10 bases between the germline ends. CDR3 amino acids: CASSRGEGTEAFF. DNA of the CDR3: TGCGCCAGCAGCCGAGGCGAGGGCACTGAAGCTTTCTTT.

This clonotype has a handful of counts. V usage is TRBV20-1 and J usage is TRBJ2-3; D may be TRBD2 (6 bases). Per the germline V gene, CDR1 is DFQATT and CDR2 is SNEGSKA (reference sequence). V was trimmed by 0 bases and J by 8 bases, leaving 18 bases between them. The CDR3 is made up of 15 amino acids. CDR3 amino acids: CSARDSGWRIGTQYF. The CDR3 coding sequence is TGCAGTGCTAGAGATAGCGGCTGGCGTATAGGTACGCAGTATTTT.

The CDR3 loop is CASGLPRVPDTQYF. CDR3 nucleotide sequence: TGTGCCAGCGGATTACCCCGGGTCCCAGATACGCAGTATTTT. V is TRBV7-8 and J is TRBJ2-3; D unclear. The V end was cut by 8 bases, the J end by 4 bases, with 16 bases between. The CDR3 contains 14 residues. Germline loops: CDR1 SGHVS, CDR2 FQNEAQ. Drawing the rest from reference TRBV7-8 and TRBJ2-3, the complete variable domain is GAGVSQSPRYKVAKRGQDVALRCDPISGHVSLFWYQQALGQGPEFLTYFQNEAQLDKSGLPSDRFFAERPEGSVSTLKIQRTQQEDSAVYLCASGLPRVPDTQYFGPGTRLTVL.

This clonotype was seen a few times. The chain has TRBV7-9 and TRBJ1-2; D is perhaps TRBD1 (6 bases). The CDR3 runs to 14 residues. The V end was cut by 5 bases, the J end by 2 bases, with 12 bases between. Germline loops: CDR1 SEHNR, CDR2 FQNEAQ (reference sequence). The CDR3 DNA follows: TGTGCCAGCAGCCCCCCCCAGGGGAACTATGGCTACACCTTC. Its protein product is CASSPPQGNYGYTF.

As DNA, the CDR3 is TGCAGTGTCCCGGGACTAGCTAGCACAGATACGCAGTATTTT. Translation: CSVPGLASTDTQYF. This chain uses TRBV20-1 with TRBJ2-3; 9 nucleotides line up with TRBD2. Per germline, CDR1 DFQATT and CDR2 SNEGSKA (reference sequence). The V and J ends lost 7 bases and 0 bases, in that order; junction bases with no gene match: 5. This CDR3 has 14 residues.

CDR3 loop: CASSQGDKSYEQFF. The CDR3 region has the DNA TGCGCCAGCAGCCAAGGGGACAAATCCTACGAGCAGTTCTTC. J is TRBJ2-1 and V is TRBV4-1; perhaps TRBD1 as D (6 bases). Trimming shortened V by 1 base and J by 10 bases, and 14 bases separated the two germline ends. Germline loops: CDR1 MGHRA, CDR2 YSYEKL. The CDR3 consists of 14 residues.

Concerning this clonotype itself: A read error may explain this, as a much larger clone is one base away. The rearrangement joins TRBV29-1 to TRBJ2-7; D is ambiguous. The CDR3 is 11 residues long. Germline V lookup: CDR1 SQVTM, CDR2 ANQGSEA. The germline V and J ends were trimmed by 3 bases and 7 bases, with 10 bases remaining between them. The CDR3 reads CSVEGMNEQYF. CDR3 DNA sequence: TGCAGCGTTGAGGGGATGAATGAGCAGTACTTC.

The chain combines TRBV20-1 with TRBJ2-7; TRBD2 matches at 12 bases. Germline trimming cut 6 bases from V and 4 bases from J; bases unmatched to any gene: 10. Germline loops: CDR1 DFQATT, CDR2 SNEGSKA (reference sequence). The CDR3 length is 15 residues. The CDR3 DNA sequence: TGCAGTGCGAGGAAGACTAGCGGGAGAGGGTACGAGCAGTACTTC. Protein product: CSARKTSGRGYEQYF.

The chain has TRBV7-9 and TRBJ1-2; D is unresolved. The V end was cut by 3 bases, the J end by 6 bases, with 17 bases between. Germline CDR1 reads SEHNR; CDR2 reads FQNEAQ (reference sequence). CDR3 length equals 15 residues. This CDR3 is CASSFGVYPLDGYTF. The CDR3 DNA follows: TGTGCCAGCAGCTTTGGGGTCTACCCCTTGGATGGCTACACCTTC.

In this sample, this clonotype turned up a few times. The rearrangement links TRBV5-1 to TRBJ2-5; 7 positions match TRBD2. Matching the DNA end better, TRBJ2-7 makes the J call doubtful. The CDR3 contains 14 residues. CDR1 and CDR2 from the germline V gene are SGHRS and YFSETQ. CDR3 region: CASSPWTSEYEQYF. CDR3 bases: TGCGCCAGCAGCCCATGGACTAGTGAGTACGAGCAGTACTTC.

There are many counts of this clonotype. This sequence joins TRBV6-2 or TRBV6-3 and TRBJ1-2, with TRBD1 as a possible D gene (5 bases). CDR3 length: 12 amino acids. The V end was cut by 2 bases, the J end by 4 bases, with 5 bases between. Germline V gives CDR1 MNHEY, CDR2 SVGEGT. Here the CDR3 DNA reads TGTGCCAGCAGTTACAGGGGCTATGGCTACACCTTC. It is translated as CASSYRGYGYTF.

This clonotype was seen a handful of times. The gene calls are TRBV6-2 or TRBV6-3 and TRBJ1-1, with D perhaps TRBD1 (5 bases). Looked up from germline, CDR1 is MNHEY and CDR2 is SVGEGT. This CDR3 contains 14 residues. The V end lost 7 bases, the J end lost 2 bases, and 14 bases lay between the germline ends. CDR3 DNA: TGTGCCAGCAAAGGGACGGCCCTCAACACTGAAGCTTTCTTT. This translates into CASKGTALNTEAFF.

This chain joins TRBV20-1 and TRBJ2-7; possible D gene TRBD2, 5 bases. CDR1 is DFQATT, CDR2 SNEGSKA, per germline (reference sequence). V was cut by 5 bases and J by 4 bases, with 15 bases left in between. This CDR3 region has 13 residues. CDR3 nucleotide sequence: TGCAGTGCTCGGCTAGGAGGAGCGTACGAGCAGTACTTC. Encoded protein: CSARLGGAYEQYF.

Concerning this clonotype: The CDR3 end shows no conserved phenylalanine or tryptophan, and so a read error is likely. The CDR3 loop reads CASSLGTGLETQYL. CDR3 DNA: TGCGCCAGCAGCTTAGGAACAGGGCTTGAGACCCAGTACCTC. This rearrangement joins TRBV5-1 to TRBJ2-7; tentatively, D is TRBD1 (6 bases). The J call is uncertain, as TRBJ2-5 better fits the DNA end. This CDR3 spans 14 amino acids. Germline CDR1 reads SGHRS; CDR2 reads YFSETQ.

Written as DNA, the CDR3 is TGTGCCAGCAGTCCCCGATTTGCCCTCAATGAGCAGTTCTTC. Encoded protein: CASSPRFALNEQFF. J is TRBJ2-1 and V is TRBV28; D not resolved. The CDR3 is 14 residues long. Trimming left V 5 bases short and J 6 bases short, with 14 bases between. CDR1 and CDR2 from the germline V gene are MDHEN and SYDVKM.